Listed below are T cell receptor beta chains from one sample, sequenced in a study of T cells in Graves' hyperthyroidism and ophthalmopathy. TCRdb reprocessed the multiplex PCR reads via MiXCR and lists one record per CDR3 protein. The repertoire holds around 270,000 distinct CDR3 sequences, with approximately 19% as singletons. The sequencing input was blood. These receptors all come from a man between 50 and 59 years old with Graves' ophthalmopathy. CDR3s include the opening cysteine and the closing phenylalanine or tryptophan. D genes are given only for firm matches. A row's size may be missing; if present it is once, few, many or a size class.

v_gene: TRBV7-3
abundance: NA
d_gene: TRBD2
j_gene: TRBJ2-1
CDR3aa: CASSSNGGRAGQFF
CDR3nt: TGTGCCAGCAGCTCTAACGGCGGGAGGGCTGGGCAGTTCTTC

v_gene: TRBV29-1
abundance: many
d_gene: NA
j_gene: TRBJ2-7
CDR3aa: CSVELVLSSSYEQYF
CDR3nt: TGCAGCGTTGAATTAGTCCTGTCGAGCTCCTACGAGCAGTACTTC

v_gene: TRBV7-9
abundance: NA
d_gene: NA
j_gene: TRBJ1-4
CDR3aa: CASSPESGKEKLFF
CDR3nt: TGTGCCAGCAGCCCCGAAAGCGGAAAAGAAAAACTGTTTTTT

v_gene: TRBV10-3
abundance: many
d_gene: NA
j_gene: TRBJ2-1
CDR3aa: CAINQGGSDNEQFF
CDR3nt: TGTGCCATCAATCAGGGAGGATCTGACAATGAGCAGTTCTTC

v_gene: TRBV7-2
abundance: few
d_gene: NA
j_gene: TRBJ2-7
CDR3aa: CASSLQGGWREQYF
CDR3nt: TGTGCCAGCAGCTTGCAGGGGGGATGGCGCGAGCAGTACTTC

v_gene: TRBV30
abundance: many
d_gene: TRBD1
j_gene: TRBJ2-6
CDR3aa: CAWSATGVSGANVLTF
CDR3nt: TGTGCCTGGAGTGCGACAGGGGTCTCTGGGGCCAACGTCCTGACTTTC

v_gene: TRBV7-2
abundance: many
d_gene: NA
j_gene: TRBJ1-2
CDR3aa: CASSLGGVYGYTF
CDR3nt: TGTGCCAGCAGCTTGGGAGGGGTCTATGGCTACACCTTC

v_gene: TRBV28
abundance: few
d_gene: TRBD1
j_gene: TRBJ2-3
CDR3aa: CASSPSPGGATDTQYF
CDR3nt: TGTGCCAGCAGCCCCTCACCAGGGGGCGCGACAGATACGCAGTATTTT

v_gene: TRBV15
abundance: NA
d_gene: NA
j_gene: TRBJ2-7
CDR3aa: CATSLDRTSSEQYF
CDR3nt: TGTGCCACCTCTCTCGACAGGACTTCATCCGAGCAGTACTTC

v_gene: TRBV18
abundance: many
d_gene: TRBD2
j_gene: TRBJ2-3
CDR3aa: CASSQMGLAGGGGTDTQYF
CDR3nt: TGTGCCAGCTCGCAGATGGGACTAGCGGGAGGAGGCGGCACAGATACGCAGTATTTT

v_gene: TRBV20-1
abundance: many
d_gene: TRBD1
j_gene: TRBJ1-1
CDR3aa: CSMGQGAEGAFF
CDR3nt: TGCAGCATGGGTCAGGGGGCGGAGGGAGCTTTCTTT

v_gene: TRBV25-1
abundance: NA
d_gene: TRBD1
j_gene: TRBJ2-1
CDR3aa: CASSNRGPYNEQFF
CDR3nt: TGTGCCAGCAGTAACAGGGGTCCCTACAATGAGCAGTTCTTC

v_gene: TRBV5-1
abundance: few
d_gene: TRBD1
j_gene: TRBJ1-1
CDR3aa: CASSEGQLNTEAFF
CDR3nt: TGCGCCAGCAGCGAGGGACAGCTGAACACTGAAGCTTTCTTT

v_gene: TRBV11-2
abundance: few
d_gene: TRBD2
j_gene: TRBJ2-2
CDR3aa: CASSQYGTSRGELFF
CDR3nt: TGTGCCAGCAGCCAATACGGGACTAGTAGAGGGGAGCTGTTTTTT

v_gene: TRBV7-6
abundance: few
d_gene: TRBD1
j_gene: TRBJ1-3
CDR3aa: CASSASPTGAGGNTIYF
CDR3nt: TGTGCCAGCAGCGCCTCACCCACAGGGGCGGGTGGAAACACCATATATTTT

v_gene: TRBV28
abundance: many
d_gene: NA
j_gene: TRBJ1-1
CDR3aa: CASSFVHTEAFF
CDR3nt: TGTGCCAGCAGTTTCGTCCACACTGAAGCTTTCTTT

v_gene: TRBV7-9
abundance: many
d_gene: TRBD1
j_gene: TRBJ2-7
CDR3aa: CASMVAGGRYEQYF
CDR3nt: TGTGCCAGCATGGTGGCAGGGGGCCGCTACGAGCAGTACTTC

v_gene: TRBV18
abundance: NA
d_gene: NA
j_gene: TRBJ2-1
CDR3aa: CAGSPSGSSYNEQFF
CDR3nt: TGTGCCGGCTCACCAAGCGGGTCTTCCTACAATGAGCAGTTCTTC

v_gene: TRBV19
abundance: NA
d_gene: TRBD1
j_gene: TRBJ1-1
CDR3aa: CASSIVRDRENTEAFF
CDR3nt: TGTGCCAGTAGTATTGTTCGGGACAGAGAGAACACTGAAGCTTTCTTT

v_gene: TRBV11-2
abundance: many
d_gene: TRBD2
j_gene: TRBJ2-1
CDR3aa: CASSLRAGGSSYNEQFF
CDR3nt: TGTGCCAGCAGCTTAAGAGCGGGAGGAAGCTCCTACAATGAGCAGTTCTTC

v_gene: TRBV2
abundance: NA
d_gene: NA
j_gene: TRBJ2-1
CDR3aa: CASSEAGVAEQFF
CDR3nt: TGTGCCAGCAGTGAAGCGGGAGTGGCTGAGCAGTTCTTC

v_gene: TRBV30
abundance: many
d_gene: NA
j_gene: TRBJ1-2
CDR3aa: CASPGRNYGYTF
CDR3nt: TGTGCCAGTCCGGGACGTAACTATGGCTACACCTTC

v_gene: TRBV2
abundance: many
d_gene: NA
j_gene: TRBJ1-1
CDR3aa: CASKVRPSGTQNTEAFF
CDR3nt: TGTGCCAGCAAAGTACGTCCTTCCGGGACACAGAACACTGAAGCTTTCTTT

v_gene: TRBV14
abundance: few
d_gene: NA
j_gene: TRBJ1-1
CDR3aa: CASSQQGTLTEAFF
CDR3nt: TGTGCCAGCAGCCAACAGGGGACTCTCACTGAAGCTTTCTTT

v_gene: TRBV3-1
abundance: many
d_gene: NA
j_gene: TRBJ2-6
CDR3aa: CASSNQGGSSGANVLTF
CDR3nt: TGTGCCAGCAGCAACCAGGGGGGGAGTTCTGGGGCCAACGTCCTGACTTTC

v_gene: TRBV18
abundance: NA
d_gene: TRBD2
j_gene: TRBJ2-7
CDR3aa: CASSHSGTSVYEQYF
CDR3nt: TGTGCCAGCTCACACTCCGGGACTAGCGTTTACGAGCAGTACTTC

v_gene: TRBV7-9
abundance: few
d_gene: NA
j_gene: TRBJ2-7
CDR3aa: CASSPPEEGPYEQYF
CDR3nt: TGTGCCAGCAGCCCCCCCGAGGAGGGCCCCTACGAGCAGTACTTC

v_gene: TRBV19
abundance: few
d_gene: NA
j_gene: TRBJ2-1
CDR3aa: CASSIGNPGRVNEQFF
CDR3nt: TGTGCCAGTAGTATTGGAAATCCGGGAAGAGTCAATGAGCAGTTCTTC

v_gene: TRBV19
abundance: few
d_gene: TRBD2
j_gene: TRBJ2-3
CDR3aa: CASSIIPGREITQYF
CDR3nt: TGTGCCAGTAGTATAATTCCAGGGAGGGAAATCACGCAGTATTTT

v_gene: TRBV19
abundance: once
d_gene: NA
j_gene: TRBJ1-2
CDR3aa: CASSITMDAYYGYTF
CDR3nt: TGTGCCAGTAGTATCACCATGGATGCCTATTATGGCTACACCTTC

v_gene: TRBV2
abundance: many
d_gene: NA
j_gene: TRBJ2-2
CDR3aa: CASSPYGGELFF
CDR3nt: TGTGCCAGCAGTCCCTACGGGGGGGAGCTGTTTTTT

v_gene: TRBV5-1
abundance: many
d_gene: TRBD1
j_gene: TRBJ2-1
CDR3aa: CASSAYRDRGLDEQFF
CDR3nt: TGCGCCAGCAGCGCGTACCGGGACAGGGGGCTGGATGAGCAGTTCTTC

v_gene: TRBV7-8
abundance: few
d_gene: NA
j_gene: TRBJ2-1
CDR3aa: CASSLAGGVGGVFF
CDR3nt: TGTGCCAGCAGCTTAGCGGGTGGAGTAGGGGGGGTGTTCTTC

v_gene: TRBV6-5
abundance: NA
d_gene: NA
j_gene: TRBJ2-7
CDR3aa: CASSYSGATVSYEQYF
CDR3nt: TGTGCCAGCAGTTACTCGGGGGCGACAGTATCCTACGAGCAGTACTTC

v_gene: TRBV12-3/TRBV12-4
abundance: NA
d_gene: TRBD2
j_gene: TRBJ2-2
CDR3aa: CASSVQRLAGAGELFF
CDR3nt: TGTGCCAGCAGTGTCCAACGACTAGCGGGAGCCGGGGAGCTGTTTTTT

v_gene: TRBV6-2/TRBV6-3
abundance: few
d_gene: NA
j_gene: TRBJ2-3
CDR3aa: CASSSFGGGPDFGTQYF
CDR3nt: TGTGCCAGCAGTTCCTTCGGGGGAGGCCCCGACTTTGGTACGCAGTATTTT

v_gene: TRBV28
abundance: many
d_gene: NA
j_gene: TRBJ1-1
CDR3aa: CASKEANTEAFF
CDR3nt: TGTGCCAGCAAGGAGGCGAACACTGAAGCTTTCTTT

v_gene: TRBV20-1
abundance: NA
d_gene: NA
j_gene: TRBJ2-2
CDR3aa: CSASRGGELFF
CDR3nt: TGCAGTGCTAGTAGAGGGGGGGAGCTGTTTTTT

v_gene: TRBV11-3
abundance: many
d_gene: TRBD2
j_gene: TRBJ2-1
CDR3aa: CASSLDLGLAGEGNEQFF
CDR3nt: TGTGCCAGCAGCTTAGATCTAGGACTAGCGGGAGAAGGAAATGAGCAGTTCTTC

v_gene: TRBV19
abundance: few
d_gene: NA
j_gene: TRBJ1-3
CDR3aa: CAASQSSGNTIYF
CDR3nt: TGTGCCGCCTCCCAATCGTCGGGAAACACCATATATTTT

v_gene: TRBV30
abundance: many
d_gene: NA
j_gene: TRBJ2-1
CDR3aa: CAWSVEVGAYEQFF
CDR3nt: TGTGCCTGGAGTGTTGAGGTGGGAGCGTATGAGCAGTTCTTC

v_gene: TRBV4-2
abundance: few
d_gene: NA
j_gene: TRBJ2-5
CDR3aa: CASSQEGSPSAGETQYF
CDR3nt: TGTGCCAGCAGCCAAGAAGGCTCACCTAGCGCTGGGGAGACCCAGTACTTC

v_gene: TRBV2
abundance: NA
d_gene: NA
j_gene: TRBJ1-1
CDR3aa: CARMELDGGDTEAFF
CDR3nt: TGTGCCCGAATGGAACTTGATGGAGGGGACACTGAAGCTTTCTTT

v_gene: TRBV20-1
abundance: many
d_gene: NA
j_gene: TRBJ2-1
CDR3aa: CSARDVFAGSSYNEQFF
CDR3nt: TGCAGTGCTAGAGATGTTTTTGCGGGTTCCTCCTACAATGAGCAGTTCTTC

v_gene: TRBV3-1
abundance: few
d_gene: NA
j_gene: TRBJ2-1
CDR3aa: CASSRGHNEQFF
CDR3nt: TGTGCCAGCAGCCGGGGTCACAATGAGCAGTTCTTC

v_gene: TRBV30
abundance: many
d_gene: NA
j_gene: TRBJ2-7
CDR3aa: CAWSGGGPYEQYF
CDR3nt: TGTGCCTGGAGTGGAGGGGGGCCCTACGAGCAGTACTTC

v_gene: TRBV14
abundance: NA
d_gene: NA
j_gene: TRBJ1-1
CDR3aa: CATIREEAFF
CDR3nt: TGTGCCACCATCCGGGAGGAAGCTTTCTTT

v_gene: TRBV6-6
abundance: NA
d_gene: NA
j_gene: TRBJ1-6
CDR3aa: CASSYQAPRLTLHF
CDR3nt: TGTGCCAGCAGTTACCAGGCGCCCAGGTTAACCCTCCACTTT

v_gene: TRBV28
abundance: many
d_gene: NA
j_gene: TRBJ1-5
CDR3aa: CASSFFRDGNQPQHF
CDR3nt: TGTGCCAGCAGTTTTTTCAGGGATGGCAATCAGCCCCAGCATTTT

v_gene: TRBV5-1
abundance: many
d_gene: NA
j_gene: TRBJ2-5
CDR3aa: CASSLGPTQETQYF
CDR3nt: TGCGCCAGCAGCTTGGGACCGACTCAAGAGACCCAGTACTTC